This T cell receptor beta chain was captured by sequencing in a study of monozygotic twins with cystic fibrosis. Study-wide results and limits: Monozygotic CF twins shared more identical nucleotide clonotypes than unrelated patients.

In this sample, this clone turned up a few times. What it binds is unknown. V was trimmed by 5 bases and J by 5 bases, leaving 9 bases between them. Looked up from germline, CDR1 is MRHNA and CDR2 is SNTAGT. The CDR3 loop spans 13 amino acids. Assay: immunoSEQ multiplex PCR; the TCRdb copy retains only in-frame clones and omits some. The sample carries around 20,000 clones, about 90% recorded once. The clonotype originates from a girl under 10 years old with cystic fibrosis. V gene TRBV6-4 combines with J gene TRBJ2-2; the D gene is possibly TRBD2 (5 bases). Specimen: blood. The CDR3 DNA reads TGTGCCAGCAGTTATCGGGAAACCGGGGAGCTGTTTTTT. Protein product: CASSYRETGELFF.